This T cell receptor (beta chain) was documented in a study of T cell changes during pregnancy in multiple sclerosis. Repertoires were generated with immunoSEQ multiplex PCR, while TCRdb's copy carries only in-frame clones and drops some. The sample holds tens of thousands of clones; about nine tenths are singletons and the top ten take under 2.5%. The receptor was isolated from a female donor in good health, enrolled as a control in a pregnancy study. The sample was peripheral blood, taken in the first trimester of pregnancy.

The CDR3 coding sequence is TGTGCCAGCAGTGGAGGAGGAGGAGAAGGACAGGAGGACTATGGCTACACCTTC. Protein: CASSGGGGEGQEDYGYTF. The chain couples TRBV9 to TRBJ1-2; 7 nucleotides agree with TRBD1. CDR1 and CDR2 from the germline V gene are SGDLS and YYNGEE. The CDR3 sequence is 18 residues long. Germline trimming cut 5 bases from V and 3 bases from J; bases unmatched to any gene: 19.